Presented here are 32 T cell receptor beta chains from one specimen sequenced in a study of pediatric ulcerative colitis. The table came from immunoSEQ multiplex PCR; TCRdb's copy has only in-frame clones and leaves some out. Of around 64,000 clones listed, roughly 90% were seen once; the top ten hold about 3%. Sequencing was carried out using blood. Every receptor here comes from a boy between 10 and 17 years old with severe ulcerative colitis.

The chain carries TRBV27 and TRBJ2-1; 8 bases agree with TRBD1. Germline CDR1 MNHEY, CDR2 SMNVEV (reference sequence). V was clipped by 4 bases and J by 7 bases; unmatched bases: 6. CDR3 length equals 14 residues. CDR3 DNA sequence: TGTGCCAGCAGTTCAAGGACAGGGACGAATGAGCAGTTCTTC. Translation gives CASSSRTGTNEQFF.

The chain links TRBV7-2 to TRBJ2-1, with unresolved D. Trimming shortened V by 5 bases and J by 5 bases, and 7 bases separated the two germline ends. The CDR3 is 12 amino acids. Looked up from germline, CDR1 is SGHTA and CDR2 is FQGNSA. The CDR3: CASSAENNEQFF. CDR3 in DNA: TGTGCCAGCAGCGCAGAAAACAATGAGCAGTTCTTC.

The V and J genes are TRBV10-3 and TRBJ2-7, with TRBD2 matching 9 bases. The CDR3 runs 13 residues. Unmatched junction bases numbered 2, after V lost 6 bases and J lost 2 bases. Per germline, CDR1 ENHRY and CDR2 SYGVKD. CDR3 sequence (DNA): TGTGCCATCAGACCTAGCGGGGCCTACGAGCAGTACTTC. Its translation is CAIRPSGAYEQYF.

This clone showed up just a few times. The chain combines TRBV2 with TRBJ2-3; possibly TRBD2 for D (6 bases). The CDR3 runs to 15 residues. Looked up from germline, CDR1 is SNHLY and CDR2 is FYNNEI. V was clipped by 5 bases and J by 3 bases, with 15 bases between them. CDR3 in DNA: TGTGCCAGCAGTCGCCGGGACTTCGGAACAGATACGCAGTATTTT. Translation gives CASSRRDFGTDTQYF.

This chain joins TRBV6-6 and TRBJ2-7; D uncertain. CDR3 length: 13 residues. V dropped 0 bases and J dropped 6 bases, with 9 bases sitting between them. The V gene's germline CDR1 is MNHNY and CDR2 SVGAGI (reference sequence). CDR3 loop: CASSYSNPREQYF. The DNA of the CDR3 is TGTGCCAGCAGTTACTCGAACCCTCGCGAGCAGTACTTC.

The chain recombines TRBV6-1 with TRBJ1-1, with D unclear. The CDR3 runs to 12 residues. Germline V gene sequence: CDR1 MNHNS, CDR2 SASEGT. Trimming took 8 bases from V and 5 from J, leaving 12 bases between them. In DNA, the CDR3 is TGTGCCAGCGTTATGGGGTTGACTGAAGCTTTCTTT. Translation gives CASVMGLTEAFF.

In DNA, the CDR3 is TGTGCCAGCTCACCGCGACAGGCGGAAGGGAATGGCTACACCTTC. Translated, it gives CASSPRQAEGNGYTF. The V and J genes are TRBV18 and TRBJ1-2, with D tentatively TRBD1 (6 bases). The CDR3 runs 15 residues. V was clipped by 3 bases and J by 6 bases, with 17 bases between them. The germline CDR1 and CDR2 sequences are KGHSH and LQKENI. The whole variable domain, remainder taken from reference TRBV18 and TRBJ1-2, is NAGVMQNPRHLVRRRGQEARLRCSPMKGHSHVYWYRQLPEEGLKFMVYLQKENIIDESGMPKERFSAEFPKEGPSILRIQQVVRGDSAAYFCASSPRQAEGNGYTFGSGTRLTVV.

The chain uses TRBV6-5 and TRBJ1-2; D is perhaps TRBD1 (5 bases). The CDR3 has 12 residues. The germline V gene encodes CDR1 MNHEY and CDR2 SVGAGI. V gave up 6 bases and J gave up 9 bases, with 14 bases separating them. CDR3 residues: CASRRGAGSYTF. DNA of the CDR3: TGTGCCAGCAGACGAGGGGCAGGGAGCTACACCTTC.

The gene calls are TRBV5-6 and TRBJ1-1; TRBD1 might be the D (6 bases). This CDR3 spans 14 amino acids. Deletions cut 7 bases from V and 1 base from J, with 14 bases between. CDR1 and CDR2 (germline): SGHDT, YYEEEE. For the CDR3, the DNA is TGTGCCAGCTGGAGGGGGTCGAGGAACACTGAAGCTTTCTTT. This gives the protein CASWRGSRNTEAFF. Combining the CDR3 with reference TRBV5-6 and TRBJ1-1 gives the whole variable domain DAGVTQSPTHLIKTRGQQVTLRCSPKSGHDTVSWYQQALGQGPQFIFQYYEEEERQRGNFPDRFSGHQFPNYSSELNVNALLLGDSALYLCASWRGSRNTEAFFGQGTRLTVV.

The CDR3 protein is CATTGQLNTGELFF. CDR3 sequence (DNA): TGCGCCACAACCGGGCAGTTAAACACCGGGGAGCTGTTTTTT. The chain employs TRBV5-1 and TRBJ2-2; D gene unclear. The CDR3 extends over 14 amino acids. V was shortened by 9 bases and J by 2 bases, with 14 bases between the two germline ends. Per the germline V gene, CDR1 is SGHRS and CDR2 is YFSETQ.

This clone was seen only once. The chain carries TRBV6-1 and TRBJ2-7; TRBD1 matches at 11 bases. The CDR3 totals 14 residues. Trimming took 6 bases from V and 3 from J; bases not matched to a gene: 4. CDR1 and CDR2 (germline): MNHNS, SASEGT. This CDR3 reads CASRGTGGDYEQYF. The CDR3 DNA reads TGTGCCAGCAGGGGGACAGGGGGTGACTACGAGCAGTACTTC.

The chain couples TRBV2 to TRBJ2-7; D possibly matches TRBD1 or TRBD2 (6 bases each). This CDR3 region has 17 residues. Trimming cost V 10 bases and J 0 bases, with 25 bases left between them. CDR1 SNHLY and CDR2 FYNNEI come from the germline V gene. The DNA of the CDR3 is TGTGCCACGCGAGGGGGGCAGGCTCCCTTTAGCTCCTACGAGCAGTACTTC. It codes for CATRGGQAPFSSYEQYF.

V and J are TRBV7-8 and TRBJ1-1; possibly TRBD1 for D (6 bases). The CDR3 extends over 16 amino acids. Germline CDR1 and CDR2: SGHVS and FQNEAQ. V was pared by 4 bases and J by 1 base, with 16 bases between. The CDR3 loop reads CASSYSLGGWNTEAFF. CDR3 sequence (DNA): TGTGCCAGCAGCTATTCACTAGGGGGGTGGAACACTGAAGCTTTCTTT.

The V call is TRBV11-3, the J call TRBJ1-1; no definite D call. This CDR3 has 13 residues. Germline-derived CDR1 and CDR2 are SGHNT and YENEEA. The V end was cut by 1 base, the J end by 5 bases, with 8 bases between. The CDR3 coding sequence is TGTGCCAGCAGCTTAGCAAGCGGGACTGAAGCTTTCTTT. Amino acid sequence: CASSLASGTEAFF.

The chain has TRBV29-1 and TRBJ1-2; no reliable D call. This CDR3 has 12 residues. The ends were cut back, 8 bases at V and 2 bases at J, with 12 bases in the middle. Per the germline V gene, CDR1 is SQVTM and CDR2 is ANQGSEA. The CDR3 bases are TGCAGCACCCGGACCGAGAACTATGGCTACACCTTC. Its translation: CSTRTENYGYTF. The full variable domain, completed using reference TRBV29-1 and TRBJ1-2, is SAVISQKPSRDICQRGTSLTIQCQVDSQVTMMFWYRQQPGQSLTLIATANQGSEATYESGFVIDKFPISRPNLTFSTLTVSNMSPEDSSIYLCSTRTENYGYTFGSGTRLTVV.

The chain links TRBV6-6 to TRBJ2-1; TRBD1 is a possible D gene (6 bases). Trimming removed 7 bases from V and 5 bases from J, with 18 bases in between. The CDR3 runs to 15 residues. Germline V CDR1 and CDR2: MNHNY, SVGAGI (reference sequence). The CDR3 nucleotides read TGTGCCAGCATCCGGTCACAGGGCCAAAACAATGAGCAGTTCTTC. This translates into CASIRSQGQNNEQFF.

The chain joins TRBV2 to TRBJ1-1; a weak D match, TRBD1 (5 bases). V shed 6 bases and J shed 0 bases, with 11 bases lying between them. CDR1 is SNHLY, CDR2 FYNNEI, per germline. This CDR3 is built from 14 residues. CDR3 region: CASRHRFMNTEAFF. CDR3 sequence (DNA): TGTGCCAGCAGACACAGGTTCATGAACACTGAAGCTTTCTTT.

As concerns this clone: This sample includes further DNA sequences coding for the same CDR3. This chain links TRBV7-2 with TRBJ1-5; D gene ambiguous. Germline CDR1 reads SGHTA; CDR2 reads FQGNSA. V was trimmed by 4 bases and J by 0 bases, leaving 10 bases between them. The CDR3 is made up of 15 amino acids. CDR3 DNA: TGTGCCAGCAGCTCCGGAGGTGCTAGCAATCAGCCCCAGCATTTT. Its protein product is CASSSGGASNQPQHF. Variable domain in full (rest from reference TRBV7-2 and TRBJ1-5): GAGVSQSPSNKVTEKGKDVELRCDPISGHTALYWYRQSLGQGLEFLIYFQGNSAPDKSGLPSDRFSAERTGGSVSTLTIQRTQQEDSAVYLCASSSGGASNQPQHFGDGTRLSIL.

This chain connects TRBV7-8 to TRBJ2-1; 9 bases map to TRBD2. Germline lookup yields CDR1 SGHVS and CDR2 FQNEAQ. With 0 bases clipped from V and 5 bases from J, the junction kept 8 bases outside the gene matches. The CDR3 spans 17 residues. Here the CDR3 reads CASSLARGRAGDNEQFF. Here the CDR3 DNA reads TGTGCCAGCAGCTTAGCGCGCGGGAGGGCTGGCGACAATGAGCAGTTCTTC.

The chain combines TRBV19 with TRBJ2-1; 13 bases map to TRBD2. Germline V lookup: CDR1 LNHDA, CDR2 SQIVND (reference sequence). The length of the CDR3 is 20 residues. V lost 3 bases, J lost 6 bases, and 17 bases stayed unmatched. CDR3 in amino acids: CASSIYGPTGLAGVGNEQFF. The CDR3, as DNA: TGTGCCAGTAGTATCTATGGTCCGACCGGACTAGCGGGAGTCGGCAATGAGCAGTTCTTC.

This sequence joins TRBV7-9 and TRBJ2-5; D ambiguous. Germline V gene sequence: CDR1 SEHNR, CDR2 FQNEAQ (reference sequence). V dropped 1 base and J dropped 1 base, with 4 bases sitting between them. CDR3 length: 13 residues. The DNA for the CDR3 is TGTGCCAGCAGCTTAGGCCTCCAAGAGACCCAGTACTTC. It specifies CASSLGLQETQYF.

The chain couples TRBV2 to TRBJ2-7, with D possibly being TRBD1 or TRBD2 (5 bases each). The CDR3 spans 12 residues. The V end was cut by 10 bases, the J end by 3 bases, with 13 bases between. Germline lookup yields CDR1 SNHLY and CDR2 FYNNEI. The CDR3: CATRDRYYEQYF. The CDR3 DNA is TGTGCCACAAGGGACCGATACTACGAGCAGTACTTC. Full variable domain (outside the CDR3, taken from reference TRBV2 and TRBJ2-7): EPEVTQTPSHQVTQMGQEVILRCVPISNHLYFYWYRQILGQKVEFLVSFYNNEISEKSEIFDDQFSVERPDGSNFTLKIRSTKLEDSAMYFCATRDRYYEQYFGPGTRLTVT.

The chain carries TRBV12-5 and TRBJ2-5; TRBD2 aligns across 8 bases. Looked up from germline, CDR1 is LGHNT and CDR2 is FRNRAP. The CDR3 spans 14 residues. V gave up 6 bases and J gave up 3 bases; unmatched junction bases: 6. The CDR3 spells CASGPPGGEETQYF. In DNA form, the CDR3 reads TGTGCTAGTGGCCCTCCGGGAGGGGAAGAGACCCAGTACTTC.

About this clone itself: Different DNA sequences within this sample yield the same CDR3. This chain joins TRBV29-1 and TRBJ2-7; TRBD2 matches at 9 bases. J was trimmed by 0 bases and V by 8 bases; bases with no gene match: 5. Germline CDR1 is SQVTM and CDR2 is ANQGSEA. This CDR3 is built from 13 residues. CDR3 amino acids: CSSRLADSYEQYF. The CDR3 DNA sequence: TGCAGCTCCCGACTAGCGGACTCCTACGAGCAGTACTTC.

The V call is TRBV10-3, the J call TRBJ1-2; maybe TRBD1 (6 bases). CDR1 is ENHRY and CDR2 is SYGVKD in the germline V gene. This CDR3 comprises 13 residues. Trimming took 5 bases from V and 0 from J, leaving 7 bases between them. CDR3 sequence: CAISRTANYGYTF. CDR3 DNA: TGTGCCATCAGTAGGACAGCTAACTATGGCTACACCTTC.

The V and J genes are TRBV13 and TRBJ2-7, with D perhaps matching TRBD1 or TRBD2 (5 bases each). Trimming took off 0 bases at V and 6 bases at J, with 9 bases between the two ends. The germline gives CDR1 PRHDT, CDR2 FYEKMQ (reference sequence). This CDR3 contains 13 residues. The CDR3 DNA is TGTGCCAGCAGCTTAGGCCGGGGCGGCGAGCAGTACTTC. Protein product: CASSLGRGGEQYF.

This clone appeared once. The chain employs TRBV4-1 and TRBJ1-4; no definite D call. This CDR3 comprises 16 residues. The V gene lost 0 bases and the J gene lost 3 bases, with 11 bases spanning the gap. Germline V gives CDR1 MGHRA, CDR2 YSYEKL. The CDR3 coding sequence is TGCGCCAGCAGCCAAGAAGAGGGCAGTTCTAATGAAAAACTGTTTTTT. Protein: CASSQEEGSSNEKLFF.

The rearrangement joins TRBV30 to TRBJ1-2; 7 bases fit TRBD1. V dropped 5 bases and J dropped 0; count of bases not matched to a gene: 6. Germline CDR1 and CDR2: GTSNPN and SVGIG (reference sequence). This CDR3 has 14 residues. CDR3 bases: TGTGCCTGGCTAGGCGGACAGGCTAACTATGGCTACACCTTC. The encoded protein is CAWLGGQANYGYTF.

This clone was recorded once. The rearrangement joins TRBV6-1 to TRBJ1-3, with D perhaps TRBD1 (5 bases). Deletions cut 3 bases from V and 9 bases from J, with 15 bases between. The CDR3 contains 14 residues. Germline-derived CDR1 and CDR2 are MNHNS and SASEGT. CDR3 DNA sequence: TGTGCCAGCAGTGACAACGGGGGGTCGAGCACCATATATTTT. It translates to CASSDNGGSSTIYF.

In this sample, this clone turned up once. The V call is TRBV6-1, the J call TRBJ2-7, with 7 positions matching TRBD2. The CDR3 totals 13 residues. The germline gives CDR1 MNHNS, CDR2 SASEGT. V lost 5 bases and J lost 2; bases outside the gene matches: 3. The CDR3 reads CASSLAVTYEQYF. The DNA of the CDR3 is TGTGCCAGCAGTCTAGCGGTAACCTACGAGCAGTACTTC.

CDR3 bases: TGTGCCAGCAGTGAAGAGAGGACAAGCAATCAGCCCCAGCATTTT. This gives the protein CASSEERTSNQPQHF. The gene calls are TRBV2 and TRBJ1-5; D is perhaps TRBD1 (5 bases). V lost 1 base, J lost 1 base, and 8 bases lay in between. Per germline, CDR1 SNHLY and CDR2 FYNNEI. This CDR3 contains 15 residues.

The chain uses TRBV6-5 and TRBJ1-5; TRBD1 matches at 7 bases. CDR3 length: 16 amino acids. Germline V lookup: CDR1 MNHEY, CDR2 SVGAGI. Trimming at V came to 0 bases and at J to 3 bases, leaving 5 bases not matched to a gene. The CDR3 protein is CASSYSGGGPNQPQHF. Written as DNA, the CDR3 is TGTGCCAGCAGTTACTCGGGAGGGGGCCCCAATCAGCCCCAGCATTTT.